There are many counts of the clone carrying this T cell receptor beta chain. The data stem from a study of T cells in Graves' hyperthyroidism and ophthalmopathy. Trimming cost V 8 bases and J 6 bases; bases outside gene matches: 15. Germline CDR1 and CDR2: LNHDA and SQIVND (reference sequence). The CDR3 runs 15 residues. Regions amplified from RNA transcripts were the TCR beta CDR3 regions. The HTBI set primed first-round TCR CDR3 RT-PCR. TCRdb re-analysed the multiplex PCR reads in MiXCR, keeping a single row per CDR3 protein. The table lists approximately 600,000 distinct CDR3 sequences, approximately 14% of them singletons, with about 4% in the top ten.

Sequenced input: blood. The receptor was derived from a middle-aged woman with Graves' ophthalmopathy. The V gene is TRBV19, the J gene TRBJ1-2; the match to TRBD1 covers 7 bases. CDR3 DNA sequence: TGTGCCAGTTCGCCCCAGGCAGGGGGTGGCGATGGCTACACCTTC. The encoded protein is CASSPQAGGGDGYTF.